Listed below are T cell receptor beta chains from one sample, sequenced in a study of blood T cell repertoires in COVID-19. TCRdb's table, derived via immunoSEQ multiplex PCR, lists solely in-frame clones and lacks some. The table has roughly 240,000 clones, about 88% seen once. What was sequenced was peripheral blood. Source of these receptors: a man aged 18 to 30 with active or convalescent COVID-19. The CDR3 runs from the conserved cysteine through the conserved F or W. The D gene is left open where the match is weak. Size values are once, few and many counts, or a class for expanded clones, and some rows have none.

V,D,J,size,CDR3,DNA
TRBV5-6,NA,TRBJ2-6,NA,CASSDTGSPGANVLTF,TGTGCCAGCAGCGACACAGGGTCCCCTGGGGCCAACGTCCTGACTTTC
TRBV27,NA,TRBJ2-3,NA,CASSYYPTDTQYF,TGTGCCAGCAGCTACTACCCGACAGATACGCAGTATTTT
TRBV4-1,NA,TRBJ2-2,NA,CASSRDTNTGELFF,TGCGCCAGCAGCCGGGACACTAACACCGGGGAGCTGTTTTTT
TRBV3-1/TRBV3-2,NA,TRBJ1-1,NA,CASSPGGSREAFF,TGTGCCAGCAGCCCCGGAGGGTCTAGGGAAGCTTTCTTT
TRBV27,NA,TRBJ2-7,few,CASRTYDYEQYF,TGTGCCAGCAGAACCTATGACTACGAGCAGTACTTC
TRBV5-6,TRBD1,TRBJ2-5,NA,CASSRQGQETQYF,TGTGCCAGCAGCCGACAGGGGCAGGAGACCCAGTACTTC
TRBV7-7,NA,TRBJ1-1,NA,CAYGTGMAAFF,TGTGCCTACGGAACAGGGATGGCGGCTTTCTTT
TRBV29-1,TRBD1,TRBJ2-7,NA,CSLGTGGGEQYF,TGCAGCTTGGGGACAGGGGGCGGCGAGCAGTACTTC
TRBV15,TRBD2,TRBJ2-1,NA,CATSVWEGVKNNEQFF,TGTGCCACCAGTGTTTGGGAGGGAGTAAAGAACAATGAGCAGTTCTTC
TRBV5-6,TRBD1,TRBJ2-7,NA,CASRGDRGLGEQYF,TGTGCCAGCAGGGGGGACAGGGGGCTCGGAGAGCAGTACTTC
TRBV4-1,NA,TRBJ1-5,NA,CASSPRVGRGFWNQPQHF,TGCGCCAGCAGCCCCAGGGTGGGGAGGGGCTTTTGGAATCAGCCCCAGCATTTT
TRBV29-1,NA,TRBJ1-2,once,CSVEVQGNDGYTF,TGCAGCGTTGAAGTCCAGGGGAACGACGGCTACACCTTC
TRBV4-1,NA,TRBJ2-3,NA,CASSQDSRQADTQYF,TGCGCCAGCAGCCAAGACAGCCGCCAGGCAGATACGCAGTATTTT
TRBV6-5,TRBD2,TRBJ2-7,NA,CASSHKGLGEYF,TGTGCCAGCAGCCACAAGGGACTAGGGGAGTACTTC
TRBV12-5,TRBD2,TRBJ2-1,once,CASVRAGALDEQFF,TGTGCTAGTGTTCGAGCGGGAGCCCTTGATGAGCAGTTCTTC
TRBV5-4,TRBD1,TRBJ2-5,NA,CASSQQGVGKTQYF,TGTGCCAGCAGCCAACAGGGGGTGGGTAAGACCCAGTACTTC
TRBV11-3,NA,TRBJ2-7,NA,CASSPRTMFSEQYF,TGTGCCAGCAGCCCTAGGACTATGTTCAGCGAGCAGTACTTC
TRBV5-1,TRBD2,TRBJ2-3,NA,CASSLAGEGTDTQYF,TGCGCCAGCAGCTTGGCGGGGGAGGGAACAGATACGCAGTATTTT
TRBV16,NA,TRBJ1-6,NA,CASSQSGEVGSPLHF,TGTGCCAGCAGCCAATCGGGGGAGGTCGGTTCACCCCTCCACTTT
TRBV11-1,NA,TRBJ1-1,NA,CASSSQGIEAFF,TGTGCCAGCAGCTCACAGGGAATTGAAGCTTTCTTT
TRBV6-6,NA,TRBJ1-2,few,CASSGGGYGYTF,TGTGCCAGTAGCGGTGGGGGCTATGGCTACACCTTC
TRBV10-3,NA,TRBJ1-3,once,CAISELGAGNTIYF,TGTGCCATCAGTGAGTTGGGAGCAGGAAACACCATATATTTT
TRBV7-9,TRBD1,TRBJ1-3,NA,CASSLTGTGYDTIYF,TGTGCCAGCAGCTTGACCGGGACAGGGTATGACACCATATATTTT
TRBV6-1,NA,TRBJ2-3,NA,CASSALPLDSRTDTQYF,TGTGCCAGCAGTGCCCTCCCGCTGGACTCCCGCACAGATACGCAGTATTTT
TRBV4-1,NA,TRBJ2-1,once,CASSQGEASRYNEQFF,TGCGCCAGCAGCCAAGGGGAGGCTAGCAGATACAATGAGCAGTTCTTC
TRBV29-1,NA,TRBJ1-2,once,CSVGEFGYGYTF,TGCAGCGTCGGGGAATTTGGCTATGGCTACACCTTC
TRBV11-2,NA,TRBJ2-7,NA,CASSPPSRGEQYF,TGTGCCAGCAGCCCACCGTCCCGGGGCGAGCAGTACTTC
TRBV7-2,NA,TRBJ1-6,NA,CASRIQDSPLHF,TGTGCCAGCAGAATACAGGATTCACCCCTCCACTTT
TRBV5-6,NA,TRBJ2-7,NA,CASSLISGEQYF,TGTGCCAGCAGCTTGATCTCAGGGGAGCAGTACTTC
TRBV2,NA,TRBJ2-1,NA,CASDPRGSYNEQFF,TGTGCCAGCGACCCCAGGGGTTCCTACAATGAGCAGTTCTTC
TRBV7-6,NA,TRBJ1-1,NA,CASSLEAGLEAFF,TGTGCCAGCAGCTTAGAGGCTGGACTTGAAGCTTTCTTT